The clone carrying this TCR beta chain was seen only a few times. Its antigen is not known. The data were taken from a study of early T cells in non-severe SARS-CoV-2 infection. Researchers attached unique molecular identifiers to individual cDNA molecules. One entry per CDR3 protein, called by TCRdb with MiXCR from the 5' RACE reads. The data contain over 75,000 distinct CDR3 sequences, more than 13% of them singletons. Findings and limits, study-wide: The study's VDJdb matching favored anti-spike CD8 responses and missed private and CD4 specificities.

The clonotype was recovered from an adult who was a healthcare worker with PCR-confirmed SARS-CoV-2 infection or an uninfected control (not recorded which). Sequenced input: whole blood.

The CDR3 sequence: CAISEPRDRISTDTQYF. The CDR3 region has the DNA TGTGCCATCAGTGAGCCGAGGGACAGGATAAGCACAGATACGCAGTATTTT. The rearrangement links TRBV10-3 to TRBJ2-3, with 8 bases lining up with TRBD1. V lost 2 bases and J lost 0; bases outside the gene matches: 7. The CDR3 loop spans 17 amino acids. Per germline, CDR1 ENHRY and CDR2 SYGVKD.